This T cell receptor (beta chain) was captured by sequencing in a study of blood T cell repertoires in COVID-19. Across the whole study: The cDNA or gDNA used as material had been derived from T cells, B-cell-depleted T cells, or PBMCs.

Patients from Seattle were sampled longitudinally, starting during active infection. Per germline, CDR1 MNHEY and CDR2 SVGAGI. V was trimmed by 5 bases and J by 0 bases, leaving 10 bases between them. The CDR3 covers 14 residues. Sequencing was performed with immunoSEQ multiplex PCR; in TCRdb, only in-frame clones are kept and a portion is missing. The data show 140,000 to 150,000 clones, with 88% seen just once and about 2.5% held by the top ten. This TCR was recovered from a human donor with COVID-19, enrolled during active disease. The donor label of this sample is uncertain. The V call is TRBV6-5, the J call TRBJ1-1; D call uncertain. The sequencing sample was made of peripheral blood. CDR3 nucleotide sequence: TGTGCCAGCAGTAATCCAGGTCTGAACACTGAAGCTTTCTTT. Its protein is CASSNPGLNTEAFF.